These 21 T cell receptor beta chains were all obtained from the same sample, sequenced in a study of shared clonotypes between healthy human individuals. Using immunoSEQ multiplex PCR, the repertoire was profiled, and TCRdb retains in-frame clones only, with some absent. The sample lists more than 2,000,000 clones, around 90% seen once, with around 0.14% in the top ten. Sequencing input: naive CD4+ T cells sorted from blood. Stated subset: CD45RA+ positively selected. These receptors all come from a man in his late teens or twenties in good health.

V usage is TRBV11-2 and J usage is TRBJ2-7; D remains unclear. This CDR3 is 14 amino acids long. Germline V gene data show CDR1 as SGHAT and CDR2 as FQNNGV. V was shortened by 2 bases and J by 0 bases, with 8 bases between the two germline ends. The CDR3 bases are TGTGCCAGCAGCTTAATGTTATTCTCCTACGAGCAGTACTTC. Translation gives CASSLMLFSYEQYF.

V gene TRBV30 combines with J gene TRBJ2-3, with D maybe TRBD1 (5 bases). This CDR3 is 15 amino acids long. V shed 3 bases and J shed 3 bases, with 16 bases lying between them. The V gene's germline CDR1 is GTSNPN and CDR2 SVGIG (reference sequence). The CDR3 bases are TGTGCCTGGAGGGCTCGTGGGGCAGGAACAGATACGCAGTATTTT. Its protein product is CAWRARGAGTDTQYF.

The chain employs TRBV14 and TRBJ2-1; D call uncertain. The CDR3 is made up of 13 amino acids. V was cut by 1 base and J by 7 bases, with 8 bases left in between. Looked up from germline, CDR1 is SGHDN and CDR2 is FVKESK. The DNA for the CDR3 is TGTGCCAGCAGCCAAGCATGGTCTAATGAGCAGTTCTTC. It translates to CASSQAWSNEQFF.

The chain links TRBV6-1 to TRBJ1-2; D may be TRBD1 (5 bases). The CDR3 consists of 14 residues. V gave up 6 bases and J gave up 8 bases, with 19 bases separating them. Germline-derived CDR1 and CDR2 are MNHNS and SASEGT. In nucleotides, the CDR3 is TGTGCCAGCAGGCGGGACGAACTCTTTGAGGGCTACACCTTC. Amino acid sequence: CASRRDELFEGYTF.

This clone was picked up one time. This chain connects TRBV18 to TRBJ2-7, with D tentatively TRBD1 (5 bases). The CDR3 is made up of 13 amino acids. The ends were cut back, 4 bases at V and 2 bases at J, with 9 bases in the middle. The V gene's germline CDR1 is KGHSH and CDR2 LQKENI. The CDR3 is CASSQGPAYEQYF. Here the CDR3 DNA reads TGTGCCAGCTCACAGGGGCCGGCCTACGAGCAGTACTTC.

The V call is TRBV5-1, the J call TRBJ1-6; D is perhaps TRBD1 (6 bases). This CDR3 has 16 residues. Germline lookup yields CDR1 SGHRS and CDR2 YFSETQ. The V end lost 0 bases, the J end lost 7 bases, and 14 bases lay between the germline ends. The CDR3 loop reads CASSLGGVTGNSPLHF. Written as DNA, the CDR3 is TGCGCCAGCAGCTTGGGTGGGGTAACAGGGAATTCACCCCTCCACTTT.

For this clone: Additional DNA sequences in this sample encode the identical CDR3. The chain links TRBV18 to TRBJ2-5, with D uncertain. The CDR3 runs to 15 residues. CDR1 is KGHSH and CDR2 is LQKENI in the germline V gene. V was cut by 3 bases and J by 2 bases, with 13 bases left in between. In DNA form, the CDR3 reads TGTGCCAGCTCACCCCCGAGAAGAACGCAAGAGACCCAGTACTTC. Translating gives CASSPPRRTQETQYF.

The CDR3 sequence: CAGRAGGADAGELFF. CDR3 DNA sequence: TGCGCCGGCCGGGCCGGGGGGGCTGATGCCGGGGAGCTGTTTTTT. This sequence joins TRBV5-1 and TRBJ2-2, with TRBD2 matching 8 bases. From germline, CDR1 is SGHRS and CDR2 YFSETQ. The CDR3 spans 15 residues. The ends lost 10 bases at V and 6 bases at J; junction bases unmatched: 14.

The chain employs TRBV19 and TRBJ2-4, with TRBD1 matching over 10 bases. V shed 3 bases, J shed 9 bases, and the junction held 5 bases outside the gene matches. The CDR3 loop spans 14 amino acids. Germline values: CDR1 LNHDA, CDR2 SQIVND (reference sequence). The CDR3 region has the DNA TGTGCCAGTAGTATGGGGACAGGGGTGGGCATTCAGTACTTC. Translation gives CASSMGTGVGIQYF. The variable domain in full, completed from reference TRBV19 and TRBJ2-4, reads DGGITQSPKYLFRKEGQNVTLSCEQNLNHDAMYWYRQDPGQGLRLIYYSQIVNDFQKGDIAEGYSVSREKKESFPLTVTSAQKNPTAFYLCASSMGTGVGIQYFGAGTRLSVL.

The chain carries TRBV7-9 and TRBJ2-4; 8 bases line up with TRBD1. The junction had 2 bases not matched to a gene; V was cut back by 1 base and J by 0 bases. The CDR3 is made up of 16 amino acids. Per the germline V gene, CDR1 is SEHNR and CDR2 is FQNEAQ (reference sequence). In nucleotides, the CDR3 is TGTGCCAGCAGCTTAGGCAGGGGGCTAGCCAAAAACATTCAGTACTTC. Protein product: CASSLGRGLAKNIQYF.

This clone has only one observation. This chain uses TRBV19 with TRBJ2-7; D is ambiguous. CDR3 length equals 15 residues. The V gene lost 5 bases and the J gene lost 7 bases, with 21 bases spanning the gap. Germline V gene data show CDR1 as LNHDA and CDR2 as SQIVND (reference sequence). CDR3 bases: TGTGCCAGTAGTCCCAACGCTCTTGCTGCGAGAGAGCAGTACTTC. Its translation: CASSPNALAAREQYF.

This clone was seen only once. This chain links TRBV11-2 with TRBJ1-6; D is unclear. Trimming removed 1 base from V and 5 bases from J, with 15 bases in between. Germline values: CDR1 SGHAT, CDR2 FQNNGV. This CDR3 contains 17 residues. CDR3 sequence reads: CASSLAAGPLNNSPLHF. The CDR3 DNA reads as TGTGCCAGCAGCTTAGCGGCAGGTCCCTTAAATAATTCACCCCTCCACTTT.

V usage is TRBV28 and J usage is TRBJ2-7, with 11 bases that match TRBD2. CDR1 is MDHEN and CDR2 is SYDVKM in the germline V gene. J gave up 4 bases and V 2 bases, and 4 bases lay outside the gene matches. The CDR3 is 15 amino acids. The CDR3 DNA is TGTGCCAGCAGTTTACTTAGCGGGGGGGCTTACGAGCAGTACTTC. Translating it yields CASSLLSGGAYEQYF.

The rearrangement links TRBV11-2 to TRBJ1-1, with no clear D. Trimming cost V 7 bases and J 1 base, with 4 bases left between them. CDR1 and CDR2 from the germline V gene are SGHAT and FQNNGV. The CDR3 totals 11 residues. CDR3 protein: CASTGNTEAFF. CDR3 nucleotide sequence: TGTGCCAGCACGGGGAACACTGAAGCTTTCTTT. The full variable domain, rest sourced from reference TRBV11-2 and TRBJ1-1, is EAGVAQSPRYKIIEKRQSVAFWCNPISGHATLYWYQQILGQGPKLLIQFQNNGVVDDSQLPKDRFSAERLKGVDSTLKIQPAKLEDSAVYLCASTGNTEAFFGQGTRLTVV.

CDR3 sequence (DNA): TGTGCCAGCAGCTTAGCAAGTGGTTTTAGCACAGATACGCAGTATTTT. Translating it yields CASSLASGFSTDTQYF. This rearrangement joins TRBV7-6 to TRBJ2-3; D remains unclear. The germline V and J ends were trimmed by 0 bases and 0 bases, with 10 bases remaining between them. The CDR3 is 16 residues long. Germline V gene lookup returns CDR1 SGHVS and CDR2 FNYEAQ.

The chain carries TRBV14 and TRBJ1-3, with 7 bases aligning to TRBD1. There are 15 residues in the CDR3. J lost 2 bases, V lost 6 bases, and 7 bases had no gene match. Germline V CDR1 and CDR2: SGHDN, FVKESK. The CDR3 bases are TGTGCCAGCAGGCAAACCGGGACAGCTGGAAACACCATATATTTT. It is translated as CASRQTGTAGNTIYF.

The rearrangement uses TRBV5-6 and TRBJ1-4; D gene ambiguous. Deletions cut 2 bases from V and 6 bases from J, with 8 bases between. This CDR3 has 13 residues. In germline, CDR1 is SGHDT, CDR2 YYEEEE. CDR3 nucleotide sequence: TGTGCCAGCAGCTTATCACAGTATGAAAAACTGTTTTTT. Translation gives CASSLSQYEKLFF.

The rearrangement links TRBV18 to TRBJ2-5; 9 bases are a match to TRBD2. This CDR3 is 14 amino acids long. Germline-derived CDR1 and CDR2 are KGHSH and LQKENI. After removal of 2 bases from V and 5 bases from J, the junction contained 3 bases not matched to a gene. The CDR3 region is CASSPAGGPETQYF. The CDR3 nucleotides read TGTGCCAGCTCACCAGCGGGGGGGCCCGAGACCCAGTACTTC.

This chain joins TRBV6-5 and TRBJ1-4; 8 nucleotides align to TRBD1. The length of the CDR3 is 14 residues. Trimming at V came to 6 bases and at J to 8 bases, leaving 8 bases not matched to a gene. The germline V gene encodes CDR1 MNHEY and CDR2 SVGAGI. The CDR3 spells CASRSRTGKEKLFF. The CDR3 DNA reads TGTGCCAGCAGATCCAGGACAGGGAAAGAAAAACTGTTTTTT.

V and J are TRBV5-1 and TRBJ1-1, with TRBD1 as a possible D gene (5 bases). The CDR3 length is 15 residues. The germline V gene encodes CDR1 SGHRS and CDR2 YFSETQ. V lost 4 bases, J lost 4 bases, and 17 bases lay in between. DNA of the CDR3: TGCGCCAGCAGCCCCGGACCGGGGGTAAGCACTGAAGCTTTCTTT. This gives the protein CASSPGPGVSTEAFF.

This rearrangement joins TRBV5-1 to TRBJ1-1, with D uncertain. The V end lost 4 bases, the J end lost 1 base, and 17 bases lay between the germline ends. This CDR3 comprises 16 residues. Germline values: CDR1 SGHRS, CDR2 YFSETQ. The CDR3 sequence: CASSPSLGNENTEAFF. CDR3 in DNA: TGCGCCAGCAGCCCCAGCCTAGGCAATGAGAACACTGAAGCTTTCTTT.